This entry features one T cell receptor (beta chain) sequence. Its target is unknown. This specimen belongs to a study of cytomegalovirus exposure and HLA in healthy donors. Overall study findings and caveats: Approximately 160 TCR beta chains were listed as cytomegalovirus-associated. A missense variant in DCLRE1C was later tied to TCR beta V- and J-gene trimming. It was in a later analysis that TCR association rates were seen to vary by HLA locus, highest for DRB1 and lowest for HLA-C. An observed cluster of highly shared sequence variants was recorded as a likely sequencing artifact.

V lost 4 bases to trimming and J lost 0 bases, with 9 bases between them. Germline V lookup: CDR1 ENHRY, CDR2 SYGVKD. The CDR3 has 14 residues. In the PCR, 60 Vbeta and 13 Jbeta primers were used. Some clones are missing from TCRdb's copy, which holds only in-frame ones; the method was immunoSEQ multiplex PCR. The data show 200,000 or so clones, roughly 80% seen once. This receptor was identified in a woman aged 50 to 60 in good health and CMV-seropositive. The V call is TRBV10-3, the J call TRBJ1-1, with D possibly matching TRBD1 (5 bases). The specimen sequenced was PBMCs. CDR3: CAISVWGLNTEAFF. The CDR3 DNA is TGTGCCATCAGTGTGTGGGGCTTGAACACTGAAGCTTTCTTT.